This entry lists 12 T cell receptor beta chains sequenced from one sample in a study of radiation and T cells in renal cell carcinoma. Assay: immunoSEQ multiplex PCR; the TCRdb copy retains only in-frame clones and omits some. The data contain 150,000 to 190,000 clones, about 87% of them singletons. Indicated time point: blood 2 weeks post-SBRT. The treatment was: 15 Gy SBRT to primary tumor, nephrectomy 4 weeks later. Source: blood, taken from a patient whose treatment included radiotherapy and nephrectomy. Receptors originate from a woman between 50 and 59 years old with renal cell carcinoma.

The chain recombines TRBV29-1 with TRBJ1-3; TRBD1 aligns across 10 bases. The CDR3 runs 14 residues. The trim removed 4 bases at V and 4 bases at J, leaving 4 bases unmatched. The germline V gene has CDR1 SQVTM and CDR2 ANQGSEA. CDR3 in amino acids: CSVGQGASGNTIYF. CDR3 nucleotide sequence: TGCAGCGTTGGACAGGGGGCATCAGGAAACACCATATATTTT.

The rearrangement joins TRBV2 to TRBJ2-5; the match to TRBD2 covers 9 bases. This CDR3 is built from 15 residues. V was clipped by 4 bases and J by 9 bases; unmatched bases: 12. Germline loops: CDR1 SNHLY, CDR2 FYNNEI. This chain's CDR3 is CASSGLAAPKGAQYF. The CDR3 coding sequence is TGTGCCAGCAGTGGACTAGCGGCTCCCAAGGGGGCCCAGTACTTC. The full variable domain, rest sourced from reference TRBV2 and TRBJ2-5, is EPEVTQTPSHQVTQMGQEVILRCVPISNHLYFYWYRQILGQKVEFLVSFYNNEISEKSEIFDDQFSVERPDGSNFTLKIRSTKLEDSAMYFCASSGLAAPKGAQYFGPGTRLLVL.

This chain connects TRBV27 to TRBJ1-4; no firm D call. The V end lost 6 bases, the J end lost 4 bases, and 12 bases lay between the germline ends. Per germline, CDR1 MNHEY and CDR2 SMNVEV (reference sequence). The CDR3 has 14 residues. As DNA, the CDR3 is TGTGCCAGCAGCCACGACGGAGTTAATGAAAAACTGTTTTTT. It encodes CASSHDGVNEKLFF.

The V gene is TRBV5-3, the J gene TRBJ1-2; TRBD1 is a possible D gene (6 bases). TRBV5-3 is an open reading frame whose function is uncertain. The CDR3 runs to 15 residues. The V end lost 8 bases, the J end lost 4 bases, and 21 bases lay between the germline ends. The DNA for the CDR3 is TGTGCCAGCAGCCCTGGGGCTAACAGGGTCTATGGCTACACCTTC. Translation: CASSPGANRVYGYTF.

This chain connects TRBV5-1 to TRBJ1-1, with TRBD1 as a possible D gene (5 bases). V lost 4 bases, J lost 1 base, and 11 bases lay in between. From germline, CDR1 is SGHRS and CDR2 YFSETQ. CDR3 size: 14 residues. The CDR3 is CASSLTVTNTEAFF. CDR3 nucleotides: TGCGCCAGCAGCCTGACAGTGACGAACACTGAAGCTTTCTTT.

The V and J genes are TRBV19 and TRBJ1-4; D remains unclear. V lost 0 bases, J lost 0 bases, and 8 bases lay in between. Germline CDR1 LNHDA, CDR2 SQIVND (reference sequence). The CDR3 is 16 amino acids. The CDR3 nucleotides are TGTGCCAGTAGTATAGAAGACGGGGCAACTAATGAAAAACTGTTTTTT. The encoded protein is CASSIEDGATNEKLFF.

The rearrangement links TRBV29-1 to TRBJ1-4; TRBD1 might be the D (5 bases). This CDR3 has 15 amino acids. The V end was cut by 5 bases, the J end by 2 bases, with 15 bases between. Germline CDR1 and CDR2: SQVTM and ANQGSEA. The CDR3 region has the DNA TGCAGCGTTTCTAAGGGGAGTGGGACTAATGAAAAACTGTTTTTT. Translating gives CSVSKGSGTNEKLFF.

The CDR3 nucleotides read TGTGCCATCAGGACAGGGGGGACTGAAGCTTTCTTT. Translation gives CAIRTGGTEAFF. This sequence joins TRBV10-3 and TRBJ1-1; 9 positions agree with TRBD1. V lost 6 bases and J lost 5; bases outside the gene matches: 1. Germline V CDR1 and CDR2: ENHRY, SYGVKD. This CDR3 is 12 amino acids long.

This chain connects TRBV5-5 to TRBJ1-5; D gene unclear. Germline lookup yields CDR1 SGHKS and CDR2 YYEKEE (reference sequence). V lost 1 base, J lost 5 bases, and 10 bases lay in between. The length of the CDR3 is 14 residues. The CDR3 reads CASSLWGSDQPQHF. CDR3 DNA sequence: TGTGCCAGCAGCTTGTGGGGTAGTGATCAGCCCCAGCATTTT.

The sample holds one count of this clone. The J gene is TRBJ2-3, the V gene TRBV5-6, with TRBD2 as a possible D gene (6 bases). Germline CDR1 reads SGHDT; CDR2 reads YYEEEE. Trimming removed 1 base from V and 1 base from J, with 16 bases in between. The CDR3 is 17 amino acids. The CDR3 protein is CASSLYWGIAGTDTQYF. The CDR3 DNA is TGTGCCAGCAGCTTGTACTGGGGAATAGCGGGCACAGATACGCAGTATTTT.

This clone was seen a few times. This chain links TRBV6-6 with TRBJ1-1; 7 bases map to TRBD1. This CDR3 is built from 14 residues. V dropped 10 bases and J dropped 6; count of bases not matched to a gene: 14. Germline V gene data show CDR1 as MNHNY and CDR2 as SVGAGI (reference sequence). The CDR3 here is CAILSRGDSAEAFF. CDR3 bases: TGTGCCATCCTTTCCAGGGGGGACAGCGCTGAAGCTTTCTTT.

V gene TRBV18 combines with J gene TRBJ1-2; TRBD1 matches 7 bases. The CDR3 spans 15 residues. The trim removed 2 bases at V and 7 bases at J, leaving 10 bases unmatched. The germline gives CDR1 KGHSH, CDR2 LQKENI. The CDR3, as DNA: TGTGCCAGCTCACCAGAGACAGGGCCCTACTCTGGCTACACCTTC. It specifies CASSPETGPYSGYTF.